The 21 T cell receptor beta chains given below trace back to one sample, sequenced in a study of cytomegalovirus exposure and HLA in healthy donors. PCR amplification relied on 60 Vbeta primers (plus 13 Jbeta primers). Using immunoSEQ multiplex PCR, the repertoire was profiled, and TCRdb retains in-frame clones only, with some absent. The data contain about 170,000 clones, 70% to 90% of them singletons. The source material was PBMCs. The origin of the receptors is a young man in good health and CMV-seropositive.

V usage is TRBV12-5 and J usage is TRBJ1-2, with D uncertain. Trimming took off 4 bases at V and 1 base at J, with 10 bases between the two ends. CDR3 length: 14 residues. Germline V CDR1 and CDR2: LGHNT, FRNRAP. CDR3 sequence: CASGWETGNYGYTF. CDR3 bases: TGTGCTAGTGGTTGGGAGACCGGTAACTATGGCTACACCTTC. Drawing the rest from reference TRBV12-5 and TRBJ1-2, the complete variable domain is DARVTQTPRHKVTEMGQEVTMRCQPILGHNTVFWYRQTMMQGLELLAYFRNRAPLDDSGMPKDRFSAEMPDATLATLKIQPSEPRDSAVYFCASGWETGNYGYTFGSGTRLTVV.

The chain employs TRBV7-9 and TRBJ2-1, with a possible D match to TRBD2 (6 bases). Trimming cost V 8 bases and J 0 bases, with 11 bases left between them. The CDR3 sequence is 14 residues long. CDR1 and CDR2 (germline): SEHNR, FQNEAQ (reference sequence). CDR3: CASVTSSSYNEQFF. The CDR3 DNA reads TGTGCCAGCGTTACTAGCAGCTCCTACAATGAGCAGTTCTTC.

The chain recombines TRBV5-1 with TRBJ1-1; 12 nucleotides align to TRBD1. CDR1 is SGHRS and CDR2 is YFSETQ in the germline V gene. V was clipped by 5 bases and J by 8 bases; unmatched bases: 7. The CDR3 totals 14 residues. CDR3 bases: TGCGCCAGCAGATGGGACAGGGGGCAATCCGAAGCTTTCTTT. This encodes CASRWDRGQSEAFF.

The V call is TRBV2, the J call TRBJ2-5; 7 bases match TRBD1. The CDR3 is 15 amino acids. Germline CDR1 is SNHLY and CDR2 is FYNNEI. The ends lost 7 bases at V and 5 bases at J; junction bases unmatched: 13. DNA for the CDR3: TGTGCCAGCAAACACAGGGGTGGAGGCCCTGAGACCCAGTACTTC. Protein: CASKHRGGGPETQYF.

This clone has just one count. The chain employs TRBV6-5 and TRBJ1-2; D perhaps matches TRBD1 (5 bases). V dropped 3 bases and J dropped 8 bases, with 10 bases sitting between them. The germline CDR1 and CDR2 sequences are MNHEY and SVGAGI. The CDR3 has 12 residues. CDR3 sequence reads: CASSYGAGGYTF. The CDR3 DNA sequence: TGTGCCAGCAGTTATGGGGCGGGAGGCTACACCTTC.

The sample holds one count of this clone. The genes are TRBV9 and TRBJ2-2; D perhaps matches TRBD2 (6 bases). The ends were cut back, 3 bases at V and 2 bases at J, with 17 bases in the middle. The CDR3 has 17 amino acids. CDR1 SGDLS and CDR2 YYNGEE come from the germline V gene. This chain's CDR3 is CASSGAPGGPNTGELFF. CDR3 in DNA: TGTGCCAGCAGCGGAGCCCCCGGGGGTCCAAACACCGGGGAGCTGTTTTTT.

Written as DNA, the CDR3 is TGTGCCAGCAGCTCTCGGACAGGGAATGGCTACACCTTC. The encoded protein is CASSSRTGNGYTF. The rearrangement links TRBV9 to TRBJ1-2; 8 bases fit TRBD1. The CDR3 consists of 13 residues. The germline V gene encodes CDR1 SGDLS and CDR2 YYNGEE. The V gene end was trimmed by 4 bases and the J gene end by 6 bases; junction bases not matched to a gene: 5.

The chain employs TRBV28 and TRBJ2-3; D remains ambiguous. Germline lookup yields CDR1 MDHEN and CDR2 SYDVKM. Trimming shortened V by 1 base and J by 1 base, and 6 bases separated the two germline ends. This CDR3 is built from 14 residues. The CDR3 is CASSLLLRTDTQYF. The CDR3 DNA follows: TGTGCCAGCAGTTTATTACTCCGCACAGATACGCAGTATTTT.

The rearrangement uses TRBV30 and TRBJ2-1; 7 nucleotides agree with TRBD2. V trimming: 5 bases; J trimming: 0 bases; junction bases outside the gene matches: 10. In germline, CDR1 is GTSNPN, CDR2 SVGIG (reference sequence). This CDR3 contains 16 residues. Written as DNA, the CDR3 is TGTGCCTGGGGGGGACGGGGGGATAGCTCCTACAATGAGCAGTTCTTC. Encoded protein: CAWGGRGDSSYNEQFF.

This clone was seen just once. The V and J genes are TRBV6-6 and TRBJ1-5, with D possibly matching TRBD1 (5 bases). Trimming removed 5 bases at V and 4 bases at J, with 15 bases between. The CDR3 spans 15 residues. Germline V gives CDR1 MNHNY, CDR2 SVGAGI (reference sequence). DNA for the CDR3: TGTGCCAGCAGTCAAGCAGGGTCCCGGAATCAGCCCCAGCATTTT. It yields the protein CASSQAGSRNQPQHF.

This chain joins TRBV15 and TRBJ2-7; D is uncertain. Trimming stripped 6 bases from V and 0 bases from J, with 12 bases between. CDR1 and CDR2 (germline): LNHNV, YYDKDF (reference sequence). The CDR3 consists of 14 residues. CDR3: CATSRPESSYEQYF. The CDR3 coding sequence is TGTGCCACCAGTCGTCCAGAAAGCTCCTACGAGCAGTACTTC.

The chain uses TRBV4-1 and TRBJ1-2; TRBD1 matches 8 bases. V dropped 2 bases and J dropped 0; count of bases not matched to a gene: 8. Germline CDR1 is MGHRA and CDR2 is YSYEKL. The CDR3 sequence is 17 residues long. The CDR3 sequence: CASSQQTGVGTNYGYTF. The CDR3 region has the DNA TGCGCCAGCAGCCAACAGACAGGGGTGGGAACTAACTATGGCTACACCTTC.

The chain uses TRBV4-3 and TRBJ2-3; TRBD2 aligns across 7 bases. From germline, CDR1 is LGHNA and CDR2 YSLEER. The ends lost 1 base at V and 2 bases at J; junction bases unmatched: 12. The CDR3 sequence is 18 residues long. As DNA, the CDR3 is TGCGCCAGCAGCCAAGTCCCGGGAAGCGGGAACTACACAGATACGCAGTATTTT. It specifies CASSQVPGSGNYTDTQYF.

CDR3 DNA sequence: TGTGCCAGCTCACCAATGAGGCGGGACCTATATAACACCGGGGAGCTGTTTTTT. Encoded protein: CASSPMRRDLYNTGELFF. The chain uses TRBV18 and TRBJ2-2; perhaps TRBD2 as D (6 bases). Deletions cut 2 bases from V and 2 bases from J, with 18 bases between. The germline gives CDR1 KGHSH, CDR2 LQKENI. This CDR3 has 18 amino acids.

The chain couples TRBV2 to TRBJ1-2, with 8 bases aligning to TRBD1. The V segment lost 6 bases and the J segment 2 bases; nucleotides outside the gene matches: 5. Germline CDR1 is SNHLY and CDR2 is FYNNEI. The CDR3 length is 14 residues. In DNA form, the CDR3 reads TGTGCCAGCAGGGCGACAGGGGAAAACTATGGCTACACCTTC. It is translated as CASRATGENYGYTF.

The chain recombines TRBV18 with TRBJ1-2, with 8 bases fitting TRBD1. Germline V gene data show CDR1 as KGHSH and CDR2 as LQKENI. The J segment lost 0 bases and the V segment lost 4 bases, leaving 4 bases of the junction unmatched. The CDR3 is 15 amino acids. DNA of the CDR3: TGTGCCAGCTCACGGGACAGGCGTCCTAACTATGGCTACACCTTC. Protein: CASSRDRRPNYGYTF.

V usage is TRBV10-3 and J usage is TRBJ2-7; 8 positions match TRBD2. In germline, CDR1 is ENHRY, CDR2 SYGVKD. Unmatched junction bases numbered 6, after V lost 4 bases and J lost 4 bases. The CDR3 consists of 14 residues. CDR3 amino acids: CAISASGGSYEQYV. The CDR3 coding sequence is TGTGCCATCAGTGCGAGCGGGGGATCTTACGAGCAGTACGTC.

The chain combines TRBV2 with TRBJ2-1, with 7 bases lining up with TRBD2. Trimming took 8 bases from V and 6 from J; bases not matched to a gene: 4. Germline values: CDR1 SNHLY, CDR2 FYNNEI. The CDR3 has 12 amino acids. The CDR3 sequence: CASSGRGNEQFF. DNA for the CDR3: TGTGCCAGCTCGGGGAGGGGCAATGAGCAGTTCTTC. Full variable domain (remainder filled in from reference TRBV2 and TRBJ2-1): EPEVTQTPSHQVTQMGQEVILRCVPISNHLYFYWYRQILGQKVEFLVSFYNNEISEKSEIFDDQFSVERPDGSNFTLKIRSTKLEDSAMYFCASSGRGNEQFFGPGTRLTVL.

This chain connects TRBV10-3 to TRBJ2-5; TRBD2 matches 14 bases. Germline CDR1 ENHRY, CDR2 SYGVKD. This CDR3 contains 18 residues. Losses at the gene ends were 0 bases for V and 4 bases for J; bases not matched to a gene: 7. CDR3 amino acids: CAISESTSGRAGRETQYF. The DNA of the CDR3 is TGTGCCATCAGTGAGTCGACTAGCGGGAGGGCCGGTCGAGAGACCCAGTACTTC.

V is TRBV7-2 and J is TRBJ2-5; 10 nucleotides agree with TRBD1. Germline CDR1 reads SGHTA; CDR2 reads FQGNSA. After removal of 4 bases from V and 5 bases from J, the junction contained 4 bases not matched to a gene. The CDR3 runs 14 residues. The CDR3 DNA reads as TGTGCCAGCAGCTCGCGGACAGGGGGGGAGACCCAGTACTTC. Its translation: CASSSRTGGETQYF. Complete variable domain (other parts from reference TRBV7-2 and TRBJ2-5): GAGVSQSPSNKVTEKGKDVELRCDPISGHTALYWYRQSLGQGLEFLIYFQGNSAPDKSGLPSDRFSAERTGGSVSTLTIQRTQQEDSAVYLCASSSRTGGETQYFGPGTRLLVL.

This chain joins TRBV14 and TRBJ1-4, with D possibly matching TRBD1 (6 bases). Trimming cost V 3 bases and J 11 bases, with 19 bases left between them. Germline loops: CDR1 SGHDN, CDR2 FVKESK. The CDR3 is made up of 15 amino acids. The DNA for the CDR3 is TGTGCCAGCAGCCATGCTACAGGGTATATGGGGAAACTGTTTTTT. Encoded protein: CASSHATGYMGKLFF.